The present entry profiles one T cell receptor beta chain with its context. The sample originates from a study of blood T cells in healthy people across ages. Sample-barcoded 5' priming and a J-beta primer mix drove a second PCR of 7 to 11 cycles. Each cDNA molecule, via a template-switch adaptor with 12 random nucleotides, was tagged. MiXCR was run by TCRdb on the 5' RACE reads, yielding one entry per CDR3 protein. The data show more than 1 million distinct CDR3 sequences, 35% to 55% seen once. CDR3 length: 15 residues. Trimming removed 4 bases from V and 11 bases from J, with 22 bases in between. Germline CDR1 and CDR2: KGHDR and SFDVKD.

This clonotype was obtained from a woman aged 55-70 years in good health. The gene calls are TRBV24-1 and TRBJ2-5; TRBD1 is a possible D gene (6 bases). The sequenced material came from blood. The CDR3 spells CATSDLGTINNEQYF. The CDR3 coding sequence is TGTGCCACCAGTGACCTAGGGACAATAAACAATGAGCAGTACTTC.